This TCR beta chain was sequenced in a study of chemoradiotherapy in HPV16-positive cancers. Method: immunoSEQ multiplex PCR; TCRdb's copy keeps in-frame clones and lacks some. The sample has over 900 clones; approximately 74% are singletons. Sequencing was performed on tumor tissue, taken from a patient who underwent chemoradiotherapy. This TCR derives from a human donor with HPV-associated anogenital cancer.

The CDR3 region is CASSPRDRGAYNEQFF. In nucleotides, the CDR3 is TGTGCCAGCAGTCCAAGGGACAGGGGAGCGTACAATGAGCAGTTCTTC. V and J are TRBV27 and TRBJ2-1, with 10 bases that match TRBD1. The CDR3 runs 16 residues. V lost 5 bases and J lost 4; bases outside the gene matches: 8. Germline V CDR1 and CDR2: MNHEY, SMNVEV (reference sequence).